This entry lists 20 T cell receptor beta chains sequenced from one sample in a study of blood T cells in healthy people across ages (dated by TCRdb to about 2015). The library was obtained by 5' RACE. Instrument used: Illumina HiSeq 2500. The second PCR ran for about 6 to 12 cycles and used a J-beta primer mix along with a sample-barcoded 5' primer. TCRdb reanalyzed the raw reads on its own, using fastp at Q25 for trimming and MiXCR for clone calling, and kept in-frame beta chains. Merged by CDR3 protein, the rows form single entries marked with the most common genes and DNA. The sample table records approximately 790,000 distinct CDR3 sequences; about 62% of these occur just once. The ten largest account for around a quarter of the sample. The material sequenced was blood. The receptors stem from a man aged 25 to 40 in good health.

The V and J genes are TRBV4-2 and TRBJ1-2; D ambiguous. The CDR3 spans 15 residues. Germline CDR1 reads LGHNA; CDR2 reads YNFKEQ. The V end was cut by 0 bases, the J end by 4 bases, with 12 bases between. CDR3 nucleotides: TGTGCCAGCAGCCAAGAGGCGGAGGGCGGCTATGGCTACACCTTC. This translates into CASSQEAEGGYGYTF.

J is TRBJ2-5 and V is TRBV4-3; TRBD2 matches at 7 bases. This CDR3 has 15 residues. Germline CDR1 reads LGHNA; CDR2 reads YSLEER. V gave up 8 bases and J gave up 1 base; unmatched junction bases: 10. This chain's CDR3 is CASGRWGGPQETQYF. The DNA of the CDR3 is TGCGCCAGCGGCCGTTGGGGGGGTCCCCAAGAGACCCAGTACTTC.

This clonotype appeared a few times. The chain has TRBV20-1 and TRBJ2-7; the match to TRBD2 covers 8 bases. The CDR3 covers 15 residues. Germline CDR1 DFQATT, CDR2 SNEGSKA (reference sequence). With 0 bases clipped from V and 6 bases from J, the junction kept 10 bases outside the gene matches. DNA for the CDR3: TGCAGTGCTAGAGATCCCCCCGGGAGGGAGGGCGAGCAGTACTTC. Translating it yields CSARDPPGREGEQYF.

The rearrangement uses TRBV6-6 and TRBJ2-3, with D unresolved. The length of the CDR3 is 17 residues. Trimming removed 2 bases from V and 0 bases from J, with 15 bases in between. Germline CDR1 MNHNY, CDR2 SVGAGI (reference sequence). The CDR3 reads CASSYPRSPASTDTQYF. Here the CDR3 DNA reads TGTGCCAGCAGTTACCCTCGATCTCCAGCTAGCACAGATACGCAGTATTTT.

This clonotype was seen just once. The chain has TRBV15 and TRBJ2-5; D tentatively reads TRBD1 or TRBD2 (5 bases each). The J call may be faulty, since TRBJ2-7 better matches the DNA end. The CDR3 spans 16 residues. The germline gives CDR1 LNHNV, CDR2 YYDKDF (reference sequence). The CDR3 loop is CATSRDRITGRGEQYF. The DNA for the CDR3 is TGTGCCACCAGCAGAGATCGTATTACGGGGCGAGGCGAGCAGTACTTC.

This chain uses TRBV18 with TRBJ2-3; D gene unclear. Per the germline V gene, CDR1 is KGHSH and CDR2 is LQKENI. V lost 3 bases to trimming and J lost 4 bases, with 5 bases between them. This CDR3 has 12 amino acids. The CDR3 region is CASSPEADTQYF. CDR3 in DNA: TGTGCCAGCTCACCCGAAGCAGATACGCAGTATTTT.

The V gene is TRBV12-3 or TRBV12-4, the J gene TRBJ2-3, with D perhaps matching TRBD2 (5 bases). Deletions cut 6 bases from V and 4 bases from J, with 11 bases between. The CDR3 consists of 13 residues. The CDR3 here is CASSRVEADTQYF. CDR3 in DNA: TGTGCCAGCAGCCGGGTGGAGGCAGATACGCAGTATTTT.

V and J are TRBV2 and TRBJ2-1; 9 bases align to TRBD1. This CDR3 contains 15 residues. CDR1 is SNHLY and CDR2 is FYNNEI in the germline V gene. J was trimmed by 0 bases and V by 6 bases; bases with no gene match: 3. CDR3 sequence reads: CASRDRGPSYNEQFF. DNA for the CDR3: TGTGCCAGCAGGGACAGGGGTCCCTCCTACAATGAGCAGTTCTTC.

The V and J genes are TRBV7-6 and TRBJ1-1; D is possibly TRBD1 (6 bases). Germline CDR1 and CDR2: SGHVS and FNYEAQ. Between the trimmed V and J ends, which lost 3 bases and 0 bases, there was a span of 8 bases. This CDR3 is 14 amino acids long. CDR3 DNA: TGTGCCAGCAGCTTGGGGGCCGTGAACACTGAAGCTTTCTTT. This translates into CASSLGAVNTEAFF.

The table lists this clonotype with a few counts. The V call is TRBV5-1, the J call TRBJ2-1; TRBD1 matches at 8 bases. The germline V gene has CDR1 SGHRS and CDR2 YFSETQ. The ends lost 0 bases at V and 9 bases at J; junction bases unmatched: 8. CDR3 length: 15 residues. The CDR3 loop is CASSLGQGPHSEQFF. CDR3 bases: TGCGCCAGCAGCTTGGGACAGGGGCCCCACAGTGAGCAGTTCTTC.

This chain's CDR3 is CASRDYRGPYGYTF. The CDR3, as DNA: TGTGCCAGCAGAGACTACAGGGGACCCTATGGCTACACCTTC. V is TRBV9 and J is TRBJ1-2; 7 bases map to TRBD1. J was trimmed by 4 bases and V by 5 bases; bases with no gene match: 8. This CDR3 comprises 14 residues. The germline V gene encodes CDR1 SGDLS and CDR2 YYNGEE.

This sequence joins TRBV7-2 and TRBJ2-7, with TRBD2 as a possible D gene (6 bases). CDR1 and CDR2 (germline): SGHTA, FQGNSA. The CDR3 is 14 residues long. The V gene lost 5 bases and the J gene lost 5 bases, with 16 bases spanning the gap. Here the CDR3 reads CASSPDGGIHEQYF. The DNA for the CDR3 is TGTGCCAGCAGCCCCGACGGGGGAATCCACGAGCAGTACTTC.

This chain uses TRBV7-2 with TRBJ2-7; 13 nucleotides align to TRBD2. The J call may be mistaken, given a closer DNA end match to TRBJ2-5. The CDR3 loop spans 17 amino acids. Germline V CDR1 and CDR2: SGHTA, FQGNSA. The CDR3 DNA reads as TGTGCCAGCAGCATCCTCGGACTAGCGGGGGCTCGGGAGACCCAGTACTTC. Translated, it gives CASSILGLAGARETQYF.

The chain is built from TRBV27 and TRBJ2-1; 11 nucleotides agree with TRBD2. The germline CDR1 and CDR2 sequences are MNHEY and SMNVEV (reference sequence). This CDR3 comprises 17 residues. Trimming cost V 5 bases and J 4 bases; bases outside gene matches: 10. The DNA of the CDR3 is TGTGCCAGCAGTCATAGACTAGCGGGGAGCGGGTACAATGAGCAGTTCTTC. Protein product: CASSHRLAGSGYNEQFF.

The sample holds a few counts of this clonotype. The chain is built from TRBV4-2 and TRBJ2-1; D might be TRBD1 (5 bases). Germline V gene sequence: CDR1 LGHNA, CDR2 YNFKEQ. The CDR3 runs 15 residues. V lost 1 base to trimming and J lost 8 bases, with 15 bases between them. The CDR3 coding sequence is TGTGCCAGCAGCCAAGTGGAGAACAGGTACGATGAGCAGTTCTTC. Protein product: CASSQVENRYDEQFF.

The chain couples TRBV5-1 to TRBJ1-1; no reliable D call. CDR1 and CDR2 from the germline V gene are SGHRS and YFSETQ. V was shortened by 4 bases and J by 0 bases, with 7 bases between the two germline ends. The CDR3 is 13 amino acids. The CDR3 DNA reads TGCGCCAGCAGCGTGTCAGTGAACACTGAAGCTTTCTTT. The encoded protein is CASSVSVNTEAFF.

This clonotype was observed a few times. CDR3 residues: CSVGGNSNQPQHF. The CDR3 bases are TGCAGCGTGGGGGGAAATAGCAATCAGCCCCAGCATTTT. This sequence joins TRBV29-1 and TRBJ1-5; D is possibly TRBD1 (5 bases). The length of the CDR3 is 13 residues. Trimming took off 6 bases at V and 0 bases at J, with 9 bases between the two ends. Germline assignment: CDR1 SQVTM and CDR2 ANQGSEA.

The CDR3 region is CAINHDRGGNEQYF. CDR3 DNA sequence: TGTGCCATCAACCACGACAGGGGAGGGAATGAGCAGTACTTC. The chain combines TRBV10-3 with TRBJ2-7, with D possibly matching TRBD1 (8 bases). Germline CDR1 reads ENHRY; CDR2 reads SYGVKD. There are 14 residues in the CDR3. The ends were cut back, 7 bases at V and 7 bases at J, with 20 bases in the middle.

CDR3: CASRGQGDGGYTF. DNA of the CDR3: TGTGCCAGCAGGGGACAGGGGGACGGTGGCTACACCTTC. V is TRBV6-6 and J is TRBJ1-2, with 11 positions matching TRBD1. The germline V gene encodes CDR1 MNHNY and CDR2 SVGAGI (reference sequence). V gave up 6 bases and J gave up 7 bases; unmatched junction bases: 4. This CDR3 comprises 13 residues.

A few counts support this clonotype. The genes are TRBV27 and TRBJ1-2, with D possibly TRBD1 on 6 matching bases. Between the trimmed V and J ends, which lost 6 bases and 3 bases, there was a span of 14 bases. The CDR3 runs to 14 residues. CDR1 is MNHEY, CDR2 SMNVEV, per germline (reference sequence). The CDR3 coding sequence is TGTGCCAGCAGGGAAGCGGGGGGCGACTATGGCTACACCTTC. Translation: CASREAGGDYGYTF.